This TCR beta chain was retrieved from a study of identical twins. Findings of the study overall: Insertions ran lower in abundant cord blood beta clonotypes, though not in memory repertoires. The study found weaker excess twin sharing in beta out-of-frame sequences. Cross-sectional statistics underpinned the conclusions; the same donors were not followed.

TCRdb redid the calling of the 5' RACE reads with MiXCR, one entry per CDR3 protein. The sample lists approximately 600,000 distinct CDR3 sequences; less than 9% were seen once. This CDR3 has 15 amino acids. Per the germline V gene, CDR1 is MGHRA and CDR2 is YSYEKL. V lost 3 bases to trimming and J lost 6 bases; unmatched junction nucleotides: 4. This clonotype was counted many times. The antigen is unknown. These data were also filed under a second study, of yellow fever vaccine responses in identical twins.

The gene calls are TRBV4-1 and TRBJ2-2; TRBD1 aligns across 10 bases. The source of this sequence is a young woman in good health. Input material: PBMCs. The CDR3 nucleotides read TGCGCCAGCAGCCAGCCGGGACAGGGGCCCGGGGAGCTGTTTTTT. Translation gives CASSQPGQGPGELFF.